These 31 T cell receptor beta chains share one sample of origin, sequenced in a study of blood T cells in healthy people across ages. For the second PCR, which ran for about 6 to 11 cycles, a sample-barcoded 5' primer and a J-beta primer mix were used. Each CDR3 protein is one row after TCRdb ran MiXCR on the 5' RACE reads. The profile shows more than 650,000 distinct CDR3 sequences, 40% to 65% of them singletons. Sequencing was carried out using blood. The origin of the receptors is an elderly man in good health.

V gene TRBV27 combines with J gene TRBJ2-3; 8 bases agree with TRBD2. With 3 bases clipped from V and 0 bases from J, the junction kept 5 bases outside the gene matches. Germline V CDR1 and CDR2: MNHEY, SMNVEV (reference sequence). This CDR3 region has 16 residues. Here the CDR3 reads CASSLFSGVSTDTQYF. The DNA of the CDR3 is TGTGCCAGCAGTTTGTTTAGCGGGGTTAGCACAGATACGCAGTATTTT.

This clonotype turned up a few times. The CDR3 nucleotides are TGCGCCAGCAGCCCAACAACCGGGACAGGGGGTACCGGGGAGCTGTTTTTT. Translating it yields CASSPTTGTGGTGELFF. The rearrangement links TRBV5-1 to TRBJ2-2; the match to TRBD1 covers 11 bases. There are 17 residues in the CDR3. V gave up 4 bases and J gave up 5 bases; unmatched junction bases: 10. Germline CDR1 reads SGHRS; CDR2 reads YFSETQ.

V and J are TRBV5-6 and TRBJ1-4; no firm D call. This CDR3 spans 14 amino acids. Trimming cost V 0 bases and J 4 bases, with 7 bases left between them. Germline lookup yields CDR1 SGHDT and CDR2 YYEEEE. The CDR3 DNA sequence: TGTGCCAGCAGCTTGGTGTCCGGTAATGAAAAACTGTTTTTT. Protein: CASSLVSGNEKLFF.

This rearrangement joins TRBV5-1 to TRBJ2-1, with 12 bases matching TRBD2. Germline V gene sequence: CDR1 SGHRS, CDR2 YFSETQ. This CDR3 contains 20 residues. V lost 2 bases to trimming and J lost 0 bases; unmatched junction nucleotides: 12. The CDR3 loop reads CASSLPPLASGRGSYNEQFF. In DNA, the CDR3 is TGCGCCAGCAGCTTACCGCCCTTGGCTAGCGGGAGGGGCTCCTACAATGAGCAGTTCTTC.

This clonotype was recorded only once. V is TRBV3-1 and J is TRBJ1-2; D is possibly TRBD1 (6 bases). CDR3 length: 14 amino acids. V gave up 4 bases and J gave up 8 bases, with 17 bases separating them. Looked up from germline, CDR1 is LGHDT and CDR2 is YNNKEL (reference sequence). The CDR3 coding sequence is TGTGCCAGCAGCCCTGTCGGGGGCGGCTCGGGCTACACCTTC. Encoded protein: CASSPVGGGSGYTF.

The chain carries TRBV27 and TRBJ1-6, with no clear D. V was shortened by 4 bases and J by 4 bases, with 20 bases between the two germline ends. CDR3 length equals 18 residues. From germline, CDR1 is MNHEY and CDR2 SMNVEV (reference sequence). CDR3 region: CASSSQGQLSGYNSPLHF. Here the CDR3 DNA reads TGTGCCAGCAGTTCCCAAGGCCAACTCTCGGGTTATAATTCACCCCTCCACTTT.

The gene calls are TRBV5-1 and TRBJ2-7, with 9 nucleotides matching TRBD2. Trimming at V came to 4 bases and at J to 6 bases, leaving 11 bases not matched to a gene. This CDR3 is 15 amino acids long. The germline V gene has CDR1 SGHRS and CDR2 YFSETQ. The CDR3 coding sequence is TGCGCCAGCAGCACGAGCGGGAGGCCTCAAGGCGAGCAGTACTTC. Its protein product is CASSTSGRPQGEQYF.

Only one count was recorded for this clonotype. The CDR3, as DNA: TGTGCCATCAGACCGACGGGGGGTTACGAGCAGTTCTTC. Amino acid sequence: CAIRPTGGYEQFF. The V call is TRBV10-3, the J call TRBJ2-7; 7 bases are a match to TRBD2. The end of the DNA fits TRBJ2-1 better, so the J call may be wrong. CDR3 length: 13 residues. Germline assignment: CDR1 ENHRY and CDR2 SYGVKD.

This chain links TRBV18 with TRBJ1-1, with D unclear. The CDR3 spans 14 residues. Germline CDR1 and CDR2: KGHSH and LQKENI. Trimming removed 6 bases at V and 1 base at J, with 12 bases between. The CDR3 sequence is CASSPLLANTEAFF. CDR3 bases: TGTGCCAGCTCCCCTCTCCTTGCGAACACTGAAGCTTTCTTT.

The chain combines TRBV12-3 or TRBV12-4 with TRBJ2-1; no firm D call. V lost 8 bases to trimming and J lost 0 bases, with 14 bases between them. This CDR3 contains 15 residues. CDR3 DNA sequence: TGTGCCAGCCGCCCTCTAGGGTTCTCCTACAATGAGCAGTTCTTC. It yields the protein CASRPLGFSYNEQFF.

This rearrangement joins TRBV27 to TRBJ2-4, with a possible D match to TRBD2 (5 bases). CDR1 MNHEY and CDR2 SMNVEV come from the germline V gene (reference sequence). The ends were cut back, 5 bases at V and 13 bases at J, with 12 bases in the middle. CDR3 length: 11 amino acids. The CDR3 DNA sequence: TGTGCCAGCAGTCACGGGTGGGAGCAGTACTTC. This gives the protein CASSHGWEQYF.

This chain links TRBV5-1 with TRBJ2-7; 8 bases agree with TRBD2. CDR3 length: 14 amino acids. CDR1 and CDR2 (germline): SGHRS, YFSETQ. The J segment lost 3 bases and the V segment lost 2 bases, leaving 4 bases of the junction unmatched. The CDR3 spells CASSLREGLYEQYF. Here the CDR3 DNA reads TGCGCCAGCAGCTTACGGGAGGGCCTCTACGAGCAGTACTTC.

The chain's CDR3 is CASSLRVSSGRNEQYF. CDR3 nucleotides: TGTGCCAGCAGCTTGCGCGTTTCTAGCGGGAGGAATGAGCAGTACTTC. The chain joins TRBV5-6 to TRBJ2-7; 11 bases map to TRBD2. The CDR3 sequence is 16 residues long. Germline V gene sequence: CDR1 SGHDT, CDR2 YYEEEE. V dropped 1 base and J dropped 7; count of bases not matched to a gene: 10.

A few counts support this clonotype. The chain carries TRBV7-2 and TRBJ2-4, with D perhaps TRBD2 (6 bases). Trimming removed 4 bases from V and 1 base from J, with 20 bases in between. This CDR3 contains 18 residues. Germline CDR1 and CDR2: SGHTA and FQGNSA. CDR3 residues: CASSSTQTSSLAKNIQYF. CDR3 in DNA: TGTGCCAGCAGCTCAACCCAGACTAGTAGTCTGGCCAAAAACATTCAGTACTTC.

This clonotype was recorded a few times. This chain connects TRBV7-2 to TRBJ2-7; D possibly uses TRBD1 or TRBD2 (5 bases each). Germline CDR1 SGHTA, CDR2 FQGNSA. V shed 4 bases and J shed 3 bases, with 13 bases lying between them. This CDR3 spans 14 amino acids. The CDR3: CASSYRDVGYEQYF. The CDR3 bases are TGTGCCAGCAGCTACCGGGACGTTGGCTACGAGCAGTACTTC.

This chain connects TRBV29-1 to TRBJ2-4; D remains ambiguous. The V gene lost 5 bases and the J gene lost 8 bases, with 16 bases spanning the gap. This CDR3 comprises 13 residues. Per the germline V gene, CDR1 is SQVTM and CDR2 is ANQGSEA. The CDR3 bases are TGCAGCGTTAAAGGGCGTGCAAAAGACATTCAGTACTTC. Translation: CSVKGRAKDIQYF.

The chain employs TRBV7-9 and TRBJ2-1; D gene uncertain. This CDR3 comprises 17 residues. Germline values: CDR1 SEHNR, CDR2 FQNEAQ (reference sequence). Trimming cost V 0 bases and J 7 bases, with 19 bases left between them. The CDR3 spells CASSLAIGLALPNEQFF. In DNA, the CDR3 is TGTGCCAGCAGCTTAGCGATAGGGCTGGCGCTTCCTAATGAGCAGTTCTTC.

This clonotype turned up a few times. The chain uses TRBV18 and TRBJ2-7; 7 bases match TRBD1. V lost 4 bases, J lost 1 base, and 4 bases stayed unmatched. The germline CDR1 and CDR2 sequences are KGHSH and LQKENI. CDR3 length equals 14 residues. CDR3 amino acids: CASSHPGQSYEQYF. CDR3 in DNA: TGTGCCAGCTCACACCCGGGACAGTCCTACGAGCAGTACTTC.

The chain employs TRBV9 and TRBJ1-2, with D hard to call. The V gene's germline CDR1 is SGDLS and CDR2 YYNGEE. Deletions cut 0 bases from V and 0 bases from J, with 9 bases between. The CDR3 has 15 amino acids. The CDR3 DNA follows: TGTGCCAGCAGCGTAGCGGGGAGTTCTAACTATGGCTACACCTTC. This codes for CASSVAGSSNYGYTF.

The chain is built from TRBV3-1 and TRBJ2-1; 10 bases match TRBD2. This CDR3 has 15 residues. V was clipped by 0 bases and J by 9 bases; unmatched bases: 5. The germline V gene encodes CDR1 LGHDT and CDR2 YNNKEL (reference sequence). The CDR3 loop reads CASSQESGRVPEQFF. The CDR3 DNA is TGTGCCAGCAGCCAAGAAAGCGGGAGGGTACCTGAGCAGTTCTTC.

This clonotype turned up a few times. The chain uses TRBV27 and TRBJ1-2; D ambiguous. This CDR3 region has 14 residues. Germline V CDR1 and CDR2: MNHEY, SMNVEV (reference sequence). V was pared by 0 bases and J by 7 bases, with 12 bases between. The CDR3 sequence: CASSLSGVYSGYTF. The CDR3 coding sequence is TGTGCCAGCAGTTTATCCGGGGTTTATTCTGGCTACACCTTC.

For this clonotype: This may stem from a read error, because a much larger clone lies one nucleotide away. The chain combines TRBV20-1 with TRBJ2-5; D is possibly TRBD1 (5 bases). The J call is in doubt because the DNA end fits TRBJ2-7 better. The CDR3 is 14 residues long. Germline V lookup: CDR1 DFQATT, CDR2 SNEGSKA (reference sequence). The CDR3 bases are TGCAGTGCTGGTGACAGTAGTCACGTCTACGAGCAGTACTTC. It specifies CSAGDSSHVYEQYF.

This clonotype has more than one count but fewer than ten. The chain links TRBV4-1 to TRBJ2-5, with a possible D match to TRBD1 (6 bases). Germline V gene lookup returns CDR1 MGHRA and CDR2 YSYEKL. The CDR3 covers 13 residues. Trimming cost V 4 bases and J 5 bases, with 11 bases left between them. CDR3 bases: TGCGCCAGCAGCCTTCAGGGGATTGAGACCCAGTACTTC. Residues: CASSLQGIETQYF.

DNA for the CDR3: TGTGCCAGCAGCCGAGACGGGGCCCCGCGATACGCGTATTTT. The encoded protein is CASSRDGAPRYAYF. The chain is built from TRBV6-5 and TRBJ2-3; D possibly matches TRBD1 or TRBD2 (5 bases each). The CDR3 has 14 amino acids. The germline CDR1 and CDR2 sequences are MNHEY and SVGAGI. The V gene lost 6 bases and the J gene lost 14 bases, with 24 bases spanning the gap.

This clonotype showed up just a few times. The genes are TRBV12-3 or TRBV12-4 and TRBJ2-1, with D perhaps assigned TRBD1 or TRBD2 (5 bases each). This CDR3 has 12 amino acids. Trimming pared 8 bases from V and 2 bases from J, leaving 7 bases between. The CDR3 loop reads CASGDAYNEQFF. The CDR3 region has the DNA TGTGCCAGCGGGGACGCCTACAATGAGCAGTTCTTC.

The rearrangement uses TRBV13 and TRBJ2-7, with a tentative D call TRBD2 (6 bases). The CDR3 spans 13 residues. V was shortened by 5 bases and J by 2 bases, with 10 bases between the two germline ends. Germline CDR1 reads PRHDT; CDR2 reads FYEKMQ (reference sequence). CDR3 sequence reads: CASSAGPAYEQYF. The CDR3 DNA reads TGTGCCAGCAGCGCGGGACCGGCCTACGAGCAGTACTTC.

The J gene is TRBJ1-2, the V gene TRBV3-1, with 7 nucleotides matching TRBD1. Per the germline V gene, CDR1 is LGHDT and CDR2 is YNNKEL (reference sequence). The J segment lost 4 bases and the V segment lost 2 bases, leaving 10 bases of the junction unmatched. The CDR3 has 16 amino acids. The chain's CDR3 is CASSQSLVGGGYGYTF. CDR3 coding DNA: TGTGCCAGCAGCCAAAGTCTTGTAGGGGGCGGCTATGGCTACACCTTC.

The genes are TRBV29-1 and TRBJ2-7, with D tentatively TRBD1 or TRBD2 (5 bases each). The V and J ends lost 4 bases and 8 bases respectively, with 12 bases between them. Per the germline V gene, CDR1 is SQVTM and CDR2 is ANQGSEA. The CDR3 runs 11 residues. The CDR3: CSVGGTGKQYF. CDR3 nucleotides: TGCAGCGTTGGAGGGACCGGGAAGCAGTACTTC.

This clonotype was counted only a few times. The chain joins TRBV28 to TRBJ2-7; 11 bases are shared with TRBD2. The J call is uncertain, as TRBJ2-5 better fits the DNA end. Germline CDR1 reads MDHEN; CDR2 reads SYDVKM. The CDR3 runs to 19 residues. CDR3 nucleotide sequence: TGTGCCAGCAGTTTACAGGGCCTAGCGGGAGGCGGTGGATACGAGACCCAGTACTTC. Its protein is CASSLQGLAGGGGYETQYF.

The chain recombines TRBV28 with TRBJ2-7; D assignment may be TRBD1 or TRBD2 (5 bases each). The CDR3 is made up of 14 amino acids. The V gene's germline CDR1 is MDHEN and CDR2 SYDVKM. V was shortened by 2 bases and J by 7 bases, with 15 bases between the two germline ends. This CDR3 reads CASSLGTPSREQYF. The CDR3 DNA reads as TGTGCCAGCAGTTTAGGGACCCCGTCGAGGGAGCAGTACTTC.

This rearrangement joins TRBV29-1 to TRBJ1-1; TRBD1 matches 7 bases. J was trimmed by 1 base and V by 5 bases; bases with no gene match: 4. The V gene's germline CDR1 is SQVTM and CDR2 ANQGSEA. CDR3 size: 13 residues. CDR3 residues: CSVSWTGNTEAFF. The DNA of the CDR3 is TGCAGCGTTTCATGGACAGGGAACACTGAAGCTTTCTTT.